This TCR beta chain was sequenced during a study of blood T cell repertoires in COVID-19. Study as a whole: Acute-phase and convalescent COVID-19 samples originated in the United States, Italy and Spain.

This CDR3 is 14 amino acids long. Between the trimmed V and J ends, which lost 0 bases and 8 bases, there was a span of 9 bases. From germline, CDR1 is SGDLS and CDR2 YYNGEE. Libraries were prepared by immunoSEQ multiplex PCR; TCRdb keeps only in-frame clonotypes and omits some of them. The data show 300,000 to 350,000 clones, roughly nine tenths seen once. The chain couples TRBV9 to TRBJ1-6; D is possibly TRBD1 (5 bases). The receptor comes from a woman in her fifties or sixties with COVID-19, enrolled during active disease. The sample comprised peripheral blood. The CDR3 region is CASSVAGGDSPLHF. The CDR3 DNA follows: TGTGCCAGCAGCGTAGCCGGGGGAGATTCACCCCTCCACTTT.